This TCR beta chain was found in a study of blood T cell repertoires in COVID-19. Before they entered the study, exposed participants had met a COVID-19 case within 2 weeks. Germline assignment: CDR1 LGHNA and CDR2 YSLEER. Deletions cut 0 bases from V and 1 base from J, with 7 bases between. The CDR3 totals 14 residues. Data came from immunoSEQ multiplex PCR; TCRdb stores just in-frame clones and leaves some out. Of hundreds of thousands of clones in the sample, nearly 90% were seen once. The source material was PBMCs or T cells enriched from blood (not recorded which). The rearrangement joins TRBV4-3 to TRBJ2-7; D uncertain. The source of this sequence is a woman younger than 35 who had been exposed to COVID-19. Here the CDR3 DNA reads TGCGCCAGCAGCCAAGAGATCCGGTCCTACGAGCAGTACTTC. As protein: CASSQEIRSYEQYF.